The T cell receptor (beta chain) under discussion was sequenced for a study of CD8 T cells in ankylosing spondylitis. Overall study results and limits: Clones linked with disease were CD8+ and fairly uncommon in the peripheral blood.

The trim removed 1 base at V and 9 bases at J, leaving 7 bases unmatched. Germline values: CDR1 MNHNS, CDR2 SASEGT. This CDR3 contains 15 residues. With molecular barcodes, quantitative 5'-RACE was used to make the TCR beta libraries. TCRdb processed the 5' RACE reads anew with MiXCR; each CDR3 protein has one entry. The sample shows around 340,000 distinct CDR3 sequences, roughly 14% of them seen only once. This clonotype was seen more than once but under ten times. Its specificity is not known. The V call is TRBV6-1, the J call TRBJ2-3; TRBD2 matches 10 bases. The receptor was derived from a male donor with ankylosing spondylitis or in good health (not recorded which). Sequencing used blood, either unsorted or a sorted T cell fraction (not recorded which). CDR3 sequence (DNA): TGTGCCAGCAGTGAAGGCCCTAGCGGGGGAGTGACGCAGTATTTT. Its protein product is CASSEGPSGGVTQYF.